This T cell receptor beta chain was observed in a study of blood T cell repertoires in COVID-19 (dated by TCRdb to the early 2020s). Regarding the complete study: Collaborator samples came from the United States, Italy and Spain and covered acute and convalescent phases of COVID-19. The prospective study material was composed of cDNA or gDNA derived from T cells, B-cell-depleted T cells, or PBMCs. The samples were drawn from the first 160 participants of the ongoing ImmuneRACE study and from 1,254 subjects provided by 6 global collaborators. A de-identified subject ID, COVID-19 status, age in years and sex were almost always included in the sample metadata. Where available, HLA class I and class II types were taken from metadata supplied by the sample provider and were not determined by assay-based typing. The repertoires were made available in a free public database intended to serve as a resource for research on the immune response to SARS-CoV-2. Deeply sampled blood TCRbeta repertoires from subjects exposed to, actively infected with, or recovered from COVID-19 were included in the dataset.

TCRbeta CDR3 regions were amplified from genomic DNA by means of the immunoSEQ Assay, a bias-controlled multiplex PCR. For the original study's pipeline: Nucleated cell counts per sample were estimated from amplification of reference gene primers within the assay. To quantify the absolute abundance of each unique TCRbeta CDR3 rearrangement, sequence reads were collapsed and filtered. Productive Simpson clonality was computed per sample as the square root of Simpson's diversity index over productive rearrangements. As stored in TCRdb, this immuneACCESS dataset retains in-frame rearrangements with V and J assigned. A fraction of the clones does not appear; measured against another copy, unresolved V genes explain less than half of the discrepancy, and the remainder lacks a known reason. V and J calls and clone size follow that table, whereas D and trimming were derived from the DNA. The sample includes some 200,000 clones, with more than 70% observed a single time. The ten largest clones take up roughly 2.6% of the sample.

The collaborating institutions used their own protocols to collect whole blood in K2EDTA tubes. For TCRbeta analysis, collaborators shipped samples as frozen whole blood, isolated PBMCs, or DNA extracted from either of those sample types. About this clone itself: The target of this receptor is not known. No much larger clone exists at a distance of one base, and base qualities are not known.

The CDR3 numbers 14 residues from cysteine through phenylalanine. The CDR3 DNA has 42 bases and is translated from base 1. CDR1 LNHDA and CDR2 SQIVND were looked up in the germline V gene (reference sequence). V and J are truncated by 9 bases and 0 bases respectively, leaving an intervening sequence of 13 bases. The paper as a whole reports these results and caveats: The amount of clinical and demographic metadata varied by source and participant and was provided uncurated.

Sequenced sample: peripheral blood. This receptor was identified in a man aged 35 to 55 with active or convalescent COVID-19. Here the chain combines TRBV19 and TRBJ2-3, and the D gene may be TRBD2, 6 bases matching. The CDR3 region: CASRDFGSTDTQYF. The nucleotide sequence is TGTGCCAGCCGGGACTTCGGGAGCACAGATACGCAGTATTTT.